One sample yielded the 10 T cell receptor beta chains listed below, sequenced in a study of neurological immune-mediated disorders. TCRdb re-called the 5' RACE reads with MiXCR, one entry per CDR3 protein. This table holds tens of thousands of distinct CDR3 sequences, around 3.5% found once. The material sequenced was PBMCs. Source of these receptors: a woman between 50 and 59 years old with multiple sclerosis.

This clonotype came up many times. This sequence joins TRBV4-2 and TRBJ1-2, with 7 bases fitting TRBD1. J was trimmed by 0 bases and V by 1 base; bases with no gene match: 5. CDR1 is LGHNA and CDR2 is YNFKEQ in the germline V gene. This CDR3 comprises 16 residues. The CDR3 spells CASSQAGQRANYGYTF. The DNA for the CDR3 is TGTGCCAGCAGCCAAGCGGGACAGAGAGCTAACTATGGCTACACCTTC.

This clonotype appeared many times. The chain employs TRBV20-1 and TRBJ1-5, with TRBD1 matching over 7 bases. CDR1 is DFQATT and CDR2 is SNEGSKA in the germline V gene (reference sequence). There are 16 residues in the CDR3. The V segment lost 3 bases and the J segment 1 base; nucleotides outside the gene matches: 9. As DNA, the CDR3 is TGCAGTGCTAGCGAGACAGGGCGGTCGAGCAATCAGCCCCAGCATTTT. Protein: CSASETGRSSNQPQHF.

This clonotype was seen at least ten times. The rearrangement links TRBV20-1 to TRBJ2-1, with D possibly called TRBD1 or TRBD2 (6 bases each). V lost 5 bases and J lost 7, with 21 bases in between. The CDR3 covers 15 residues. Germline V gives CDR1 DFQATT, CDR2 SNEGSKA (reference sequence). CDR3 in DNA: TGCAGTGCTCAGGAGGGGGAACGAGGGGGTAATGAGCAGTTCTTC. Translation gives CSAQEGERGGNEQFF.

This clonotype has a count of ten or more. The V gene is TRBV5-1, the J gene TRBJ2-5; a possible D gene is TRBD1 (6 bases). CDR1 and CDR2 (germline): SGHRS, YFSETQ. The CDR3 is made up of 15 amino acids. Trimming cost V 0 bases and J 4 bases, with 13 bases left between them. CDR3 amino acids: CASSLAGQLAETQYF. In nucleotides, the CDR3 is TGCGCCAGCAGCTTGGCCGGACAGTTGGCAGAGACCCAGTACTTC.

There are many counts of this clonotype. The chain employs TRBV27 and TRBJ2-4; D is perhaps TRBD2 (6 bases). CDR1 is MNHEY, CDR2 SMNVEV, per germline (reference sequence). V dropped 3 bases and J dropped 11 bases, with 17 bases sitting between them. There are 14 residues in the CDR3. CDR3 sequence reads: CASSFRRASEFQYF. CDR3 nucleotide sequence: TGTGCCAGCAGTTTTAGGAGGGCGTCAGAATTTCAGTACTTC.

This clonotype was counted at least ten times. The V call is TRBV18, the J call TRBJ1-1; D is unclear. The V gene's germline CDR1 is KGHSH and CDR2 LQKENI. This CDR3 region has 14 residues. V dropped 2 bases and J dropped 2 bases, with 9 bases sitting between them. DNA of the CDR3: TGTGCCAGCTCACCATTTACAGTTAACACTGAAGCTTTCTTT. Translating gives CASSPFTVNTEAFF.

V gene TRBV14 combines with J gene TRBJ2-5, with 9 bases matching TRBD2. Germline values: CDR1 SGHDN, CDR2 FVKESK. CDR3 length equals 16 residues. The trim removed 0 bases at V and 2 bases at J, leaving 4 bases unmatched. CDR3 amino acids: CASSQEYLAGQETQYF. DNA of the CDR3: TGTGCCAGCAGCCAAGAGTACCTAGCGGGACAAGAGACCCAGTACTTC.

This clonotype has ten or more counts. V usage is TRBV5-8 and J usage is TRBJ2-3; D is possibly TRBD2 (5 bases). V was trimmed by 4 bases and J by 2 bases, leaving 14 bases between them. From germline, CDR1 is SGHTS and CDR2 YDEGEE. This CDR3 is 15 amino acids long. The CDR3 nucleotides read TGTGCCAGCAGCCGTACTAGACTTTCCACAGATACGCAGTATTTT. This encodes CASSRTRLSTDTQYF.

This clonotype has ten or more counts. The chain carries TRBV20-1 and TRBJ1-2; TRBD1 might be the D (6 bases). The CDR3 covers 14 residues. The germline V gene encodes CDR1 DFQATT and CDR2 SNEGSKA (reference sequence). Trimming removed 6 bases at V and 2 bases at J, with 16 bases between. The CDR3 DNA is TGCAGTGCCACCCGGTACGACAGGAACTATGGCTACACCTTC. As protein: CSATRYDRNYGYTF.

This clonotype was seen repeatedly, ten times or more. The gene calls are TRBV20-1 and TRBJ2-2, with 9 nucleotides matching TRBD2. V shed 4 bases and J 5 bases; nucleotides not matched to a gene: 8. The germline V gene has CDR1 DFQATT and CDR2 SNEGSKA (reference sequence). The CDR3 length is 15 residues. This chain's CDR3 is CSATIAGARTGELFF. The CDR3, as DNA: TGCAGTGCTACTATAGCGGGGGCGAGGACCGGGGAGCTGTTTTTT.